This is a list of T cell receptor beta chains from one sample in a study of technical replicates of blood from a few donors. Clones were sequenced by immunoSEQ multiplex PCR, and TCRdb holds only the in-frame ones, with some missing. The data contain approximately 60,000 clones, around 88% of them seen just once; the ten biggest clones take up 5.1%. Sequenced input: PBMCs. Source of these receptors: a human donor in good health. Some clones in this sample may be carry-over from other donors' samples. CDR3s include the opening cysteine and the closing phenylalanine or tryptophan. A D gene is named only where the DNA matches it firmly. Expanded clones are given a class, and other clones once, few, many or no size at all.

>.|TRBD2|TRBV7-9|TRBJ2-5
TGTGCCAGCATGCGCCTAGCGGGACTCCGGGAGACCCAGTACTTC
CASMRLAGLRETQYF
>once|TRBD1|TRBV29-1|TRBJ2-2
TGCAGCGTTCTCGAGCGTGGGACAGGGACCGGGGAGCTGTTTTTT
CSVLERGTGTGELFF
>few|TRBD1|TRBV5-4|TRBJ1-1
TGTGCCAGCAGCTTGGACAGGGGGAACACTGAAGCTTTCTTT
CASSLDRGNTEAFF
>.|TRBD1|TRBV6-5|TRBJ1-5
TGTGCCAGCAGTTACTCTGACAGGGGCGATCAGCCCCAGCATTTT
CASSYSDRGDQPQHF
>.|.|TRBV21-1|TRBJ2-2
TGTGCCACCCCAAGGTTTTGGCCTAGCGGGAACACCGGGGAGCTGTTTTTT
CATPRFWPSGNTGELFF
>.|TRBD1|TRBV18|TRBJ1-1
TGTGCCAGCTCACTCCGACAGGGGACCTCGAACACTGAAGCTTTCTTT
CASSLRQGTSNTEAFF
>.|.|TRBV19|TRBJ2-6
TGTGCCAGTAGTAACTTCAGGGCTGGGGCCAACGTCCTGACTTTC
CASSNFRAGANVLTF
>once|.|TRBV7-3|TRBJ1-1
TGTGCCAGCAGCCTCCTCCCCACTGACACTGAAGCTTTCTTT
CASSLLPTDTEAFF
>.|TRBD1|TRBV4-1|TRBJ1-2
TGCGCCAGCAGCCAAGCAACGACAGGGCCTCCTAACTATGGCTACACCTTC
CASSQATTGPPNYGYTF
>.|TRBD1|TRBV6-6|TRBJ1-2
TGTGCCAGCAACCACAGGGGGACCGAGGGCTACACCTTC
CASNHRGTEGYTF
>.|.|TRBV6-1|TRBJ1-6
TGTGCCGTCCTGGGAGGGGGTAATTCACCCCTCCACTTT
CAVLGGGNSPLHF
>few|.|TRBV30|TRBJ1-2
TGTGCCTGGAGTGTTCGGGGGAGTGGGACCTATGGCTACACCTTC
CAWSVRGSGTYGYTF
>.|TRBD1|TRBV9|TRBJ1-2
TGTGCCAGCAGCGTTGGGACAGGGAACTATGGCTACACCTTC
CASSVGTGNYGYTF
>.|TRBD2|TRBV7-9|TRBJ2-2
TGTGCCGGTTCTTCGGGACTAGCGGGAGCGGAGCTGTTTTTT
CAGSSGLAGAELFF
>.|TRBD2|TRBV6-5|TRBJ2-7
TGTGCCAGCAGAAAAAGGACTAGCGGATCCTACGAGCAGTACTTC
CASRKRTSGSYEQYF
>.|.|TRBV9|TRBJ2-1
TGTGCCAGCAGCGTAGAAGGGGGTGAGCAGTTCTTC
CASSVEGGEQFF
>.|TRBD2|TRBV11-2|TRBJ2-1
TGTGCCAGCAGCCCCGGACTAGCGGCTTTGATTGTCGATGAGCAGTTCTTC
CASSPGLAALIVDEQFF
>.|TRBD2|TRBV7-3|TRBJ2-2
TGTGCCAGCAGCCCCCCTAGCGGGAGCAACACCGGGGAGCTGTTTTTT
CASSPPSGSNTGELFF
>.|.|TRBV5-1|TRBJ2-5
TGCGCCAGCAGCCAGGCGGGTAGGGAGACCCAGTACTTC
CASSQAGRETQYF
>.|TRBD1|TRBV25-1|TRBJ1-1
TGTGCCAGCAGTGAACCACGACAGGGTGATGAAGCTTTCTTT
CASSEPRQGDEAFF
>.|TRBD1|TRBV7-3|TRBJ2-7
TGTGCCAGCAGCACAGGACAGGGGGCGCGGTACGAGCAGTACTTC
CASSTGQGARYEQYF
>.|TRBD2|TRBV7-6|TRBJ2-3
TGTGCCAGCAGCCCCTCCGTAGCGGGGGCAGATACGCAGTATTTT
CASSPSVAGADTQYF
>.|TRBD1|TRBV4-2|TRBJ1-1
TGTGCCAGCAGCCAAGGCTGGGACAGGGCGAAGAACACTGAAGCTTTCTTT
CASSQGWDRAKNTEAFF
>.|.|TRBV6-5|TRBJ2-1
TGTGCCAGCAGCCTTAGTATGACATACAATGAGCAGTTCTTC
CASSLSMTYNEQFF
>.|.|TRBV7-3|TRBJ1-2
TGTGCCAGCAGCCAAGGGGGAAGAGGCTACACCTTC
CASSQGGRGYTF
>.|TRBD2|TRBV2|TRBJ2-7
TGTGCCAGCAGCTGGGGACTAGCGGGAGGGGATGAGCAGTACTTC
CASSWGLAGGDEQYF
>.|TRBD1|TRBV19|TRBJ2-1
TGTGCCAGTAGACGGGACAGTACAGCGAGGAATGAGCAGTTCTTC
CASRRDSTARNEQFF
>.|TRBD2|TRBV19|TRBJ2-7
TGTGCCAGTAGTCTCGGACTAGCGGTTACCTACGAGCAGTACTTC
CASSLGLAVTYEQYF
>once|TRBD2|TRBV5-1|TRBJ2-1
TGCGCCAGCAGCACCCTGACTAGCGGCAACAATGAGCAGTTCTTC
CASSTLTSGNNEQFF
>.|TRBD1|TRBV29-1|TRBJ2-7
TGCAGCGTTCCCGGGACAGGGGGCGAGCAGTACTTC
CSVPGTGGEQYF
>.|.|TRBV7-2|TRBJ1-5
TGTGCCAGCAGTCAAACTAACGGCAATCAGCCCCAGCATTTT
CASSQTNGNQPQHF